Below, 21 T cell receptor beta chains from the same sample are listed, as sequenced in a study of CD8+CD57+ T cells in acquired aplastic anemia. The TCR beta profiling, which covered VDJ combination and CDR3 sequence, was carried out using genomic DNA as the template. TCRdb reprocessed the reads via MiXCR and lists one record per CDR3 protein. The sample comprises 160,000 or so distinct CDR3 sequences, over 40% of which are singletons, and 2.5% to 3.5% rests with the top ten. Sequencing was done on patients that had shown CD8+CD57+ cell expansion by flow cytometry. The specimen sequenced was sorted CD4+, CD8+, or CD8+CD57+ T cells (not recorded which) from PBMCs. The receptor source for this set is a human donor with aplastic anemia.

This clonotype was recorded at least ten times. V and J are TRBV12-3 or TRBV12-4 and TRBJ2-5, with D possibly being TRBD2 (6 bases). The V and J ends lost 6 bases and 3 bases respectively, with 20 bases between them. CDR3 size: 16 residues. The CDR3 DNA reads as TGTGCCAGCAGCGGGGGTGGCAAGGGGCATGAAGAGACCCAGTACTTC. Residues: CASSGGGKGHEETQYF.

The rearrangement links TRBV29-1 to TRBJ2-3, with TRBD2 identical over 7 bases. CDR1 SQVTM and CDR2 ANQGSEA come from the germline V gene. The CDR3 extends over 13 amino acids. V lost 6 bases, J lost 2 bases, and 5 bases stayed unmatched. The CDR3 spells CSVTGGNTDTQYF. In DNA, the CDR3 is TGCAGCGTGACGGGGGGTAACACAGATACGCAGTATTTT.

This clonotype has at least ten counts. The chain employs TRBV19 and TRBJ1-5; TRBD1 is a possible D gene (5 bases). Trimming cost V 7 bases and J 1 base, with 8 bases left between them. Per germline, CDR1 LNHDA and CDR2 SQIVND (reference sequence). This CDR3 has 13 residues. CDR3 loop: CASTRASNQPQHF. In DNA form, the CDR3 reads TGTGCCAGTACCAGGGCCAGCAATCAGCCCCAGCATTTT.

The chain recombines TRBV7-9 with TRBJ1-4; TRBD1 matches 7 bases. The J segment lost 5 bases and the V segment lost 5 bases, leaving 5 bases of the junction unmatched. The germline V gene encodes CDR1 SEHNR and CDR2 FQNEAQ (reference sequence). This CDR3 has 14 amino acids. The CDR3 protein is CASSLRGQNEKLFF. The CDR3, as DNA: TGTGCCAGCAGCCTAAGGGGACAGAATGAAAAACTGTTTTTT.

The V call is TRBV7-9, the J call TRBJ1-5, with D unclear. The ends were cut back, 4 bases at V and 5 bases at J, with 6 bases in the middle. The CDR3 is made up of 12 amino acids. CDR1 is SEHNR and CDR2 is FQNEAQ in the germline V gene (reference sequence). The CDR3 loop reads CASSSDHQPQHF. DNA for the CDR3: TGTGCCAGCAGCTCAGATCATCAGCCCCAGCATTTT.

The V and J genes are TRBV25-1 and TRBJ2-7; TRBD1 is a possible D gene (5 bases). The CDR3 spans 14 residues. Germline CDR1 is MGHDK and CDR2 is SYGVNS. Trimming removed 3 bases from V and 2 bases from J, with 11 bases in between. In nucleotides, the CDR3 is TGTGCCAGCAGTGACTATACAGGTACCTACGAGCAGTACTTC. Protein: CASSDYTGTYEQYF.

The CDR3 sequence: CAIRSQAEGGRGNEQFF. CDR3 in DNA: TGTGCCATCCGGAGTCAGGCTGAGGGGGGCCGGGGCAATGAGCAGTTCTTC. V usage is TRBV10-3 and J usage is TRBJ2-1, with D possibly being TRBD1 or TRBD2 (6 bases each). The CDR3 totals 17 residues. V was trimmed by 8 bases and J by 6 bases, leaving 26 bases between them. CDR1 is ENHRY and CDR2 is SYGVKD in the germline V gene.

This chain connects TRBV10-2 to TRBJ2-3, with unresolved D. This CDR3 region has 14 residues. Germline V gives CDR1 WSHSY, CDR2 SAAADI. The germline V and J ends were trimmed by 4 bases and 1 base, with 9 bases remaining between them. DNA for the CDR3: TGCGCCAGCAGTGGGAACTCGCGCACAGATACGCAGTATTTT. As protein: CASSGNSRTDTQYF.

This clonotype has only one observation. This sequence joins TRBV6-4 and TRBJ1-6; D uncertain. Germline V gives CDR1 MRHNA, CDR2 SNTAGT. V lost 0 bases, J lost 10 bases, and 13 bases lay in between. This CDR3 contains 15 residues. The CDR3 region has the DNA TGTGCCAGCAGTGACTCGGTTTCCGGAGACTCACCCCTCCACTTT. Encoded protein: CASSDSVSGDSPLHF.

CDR3 region: CASSVTGTNTEAFF. The DNA for the CDR3 is TGTGCCAGCAGCGTGACAGGGACCAACACTGAAGCTTTCTTT. This chain connects TRBV7-9 to TRBJ1-1; 7 bases are a match to TRBD1. The CDR3 contains 14 residues. J gave up 2 bases and V 5 bases, and 5 bases lay outside the gene matches. Germline V gives CDR1 SEHNR, CDR2 FQNEAQ (reference sequence). Complete variable domain (other parts from reference TRBV7-9 and TRBJ1-1): DTGVSQNPRHKITKRGQNVTFRCDPISEHNRLYWYRQTLGQGPEFLTYFQNEAQLEKSRLLSDRFSAERPKGSFSTLEIQRTEQGDSAMYLCASSVTGTNTEAFFGQGTRLTVV.

V and J are TRBV11-3 and TRBJ2-7; D possibly matches TRBD1 or TRBD2 (5 bases each). There are 14 residues in the CDR3. V lost 6 bases and J lost 6, with 18 bases in between. Germline-derived CDR1 and CDR2 are SGHNT and YENEEA. The CDR3 spells CASRIARETAEQYV. DNA for the CDR3: TGTGCCAGCAGGATAGCCAGGGAGACTGCCGAGCAGTACGTC.

This clonotype was counted at least ten times. The V call is TRBV5-4, the J call TRBJ1-2; D is unclear. V was pared by 4 bases and J by 12 bases, with 7 bases between. The CDR3 consists of 9 residues. CDR1 is SGHNT, CDR2 YYREEE, per germline (reference sequence). DNA for the CDR3: TGTGCCAGCAGCCACTACCACACCTTC. Its translation: CASSHYHTF.

At least ten counts were recorded for this clonotype. The chain recombines TRBV10-3 with TRBJ2-7, with 7 bases lining up with TRBD2. The CDR3 is 17 amino acids. Germline CDR1 and CDR2: ENHRY and SYGVKD. CDR3 amino acids: CASSRAGWGRGEYEQYV. In DNA form, the CDR3 reads TGTGCCAGCAGTCGCGCCGGGTGGGGGAGGGGAGAGTACGAGCAGTACGTC.

This chain uses TRBV27 with TRBJ1-5; tentative D call: TRBD1 (6 bases). V was cut by 4 bases and J by 4 bases, with 11 bases left in between. This CDR3 contains 14 residues. The germline gives CDR1 MNHEY, CDR2 SMNVEV (reference sequence). CDR3 DNA: TGTGCCAGCAGTTCCCGGACAGTTAATCAGCCCCAGCATTTT. This codes for CASSSRTVNQPQHF.

The gene calls are TRBV20-1 and TRBJ1-2; D may be TRBD1 (5 bases). This CDR3 is 13 amino acids long. Germline CDR1 DFQATT, CDR2 SNEGSKA (reference sequence). Trimming stripped 0 bases from V and 4 bases from J, with 9 bases between. The CDR3 region has the DNA TGCAGTGCTAGAGATCTAGGGGCCTATGGCTACACCTTC. Residues: CSARDLGAYGYTF.

The CDR3 is CASSPDGSRRYEQYF. In DNA, the CDR3 is TGTGCCAGCAGCCCCGATGGCTCCAGACGATACGAGCAGTACTTC. This chain links TRBV11-2 with TRBJ2-7; no definite D call. Germline loops: CDR1 SGHAT, CDR2 FQNNGV. CDR3 size: 15 residues. Deletions cut 5 bases from V and 4 bases from J, with 18 bases between.

Many counts were recorded for this clonotype. V gene TRBV12-3 or TRBV12-4 combines with J gene TRBJ1-2; 9 bases agree with TRBD1. V lost 5 bases and J lost 7; bases outside the gene matches: 14. This CDR3 contains 16 residues. CDR3 in DNA: TGTGCCAGCAGTAAGGGGACAGGGAGTGGTTCGTCTGGCTACACCTTC. Protein sequence: CASSKGTGSGSSGYTF.

This clonotype has ten or more counts. In DNA, the CDR3 is TGTGCCAGCAGCCGTCAAGCCCCACCTAGCACAGATACGCAGTATTTT. This gives the protein CASSRQAPPSTDTQYF. The J gene is TRBJ2-3, the V gene TRBV7-6; D ambiguous. Germline V gene data show CDR1 as SGHVS and CDR2 as FNYEAQ. V was clipped by 5 bases and J by 0 bases, with 15 bases between them. This CDR3 spans 16 amino acids.

This clonotype was found many times. This rearrangement joins TRBV20-1 to TRBJ2-5; D uncertain. Germline lookup yields CDR1 DFQATT and CDR2 SNEGSKA (reference sequence). Deletions cut 3 bases from V and 3 bases from J, with 17 bases between. This CDR3 is built from 15 residues. The CDR3 loop is CSARLVGVRKETQYF. The CDR3 DNA sequence: TGCAGTGCTAGGCTGGTTGGCGTCAGGAAAGAGACCCAGTACTTC.

This chain links TRBV9 with TRBJ1-6; the match to TRBD1 covers 7 bases. The CDR3 runs to 15 residues. Germline-derived CDR1 and CDR2 are SGDLS and YYNGEE. Trimming removed 4 bases from V and 7 bases from J; junction bases left unmatched: 8. CDR3 region: CASSFDRVGNSPLHF. The CDR3 DNA follows: TGTGCCAGCAGCTTTGACAGGGTGGGGAATTCACCCCTCCACTTT.

The chain uses TRBV11-2 and TRBJ2-7; the match to TRBD1 covers 8 bases. Germline assignment: CDR1 SGHAT and CDR2 FQNNGV. This CDR3 contains 16 residues. V lost 4 bases to trimming and J lost 7 bases; unmatched junction nucleotides: 15. DNA of the CDR3: TGTGCCAGCAGCTCCCCCGCGACAGGGGATTACAATGAGCAGTACTTC. Translating gives CASSSPATGDYNEQYF. The whole variable domain, remainder taken from reference TRBV11-2 and TRBJ2-7, is EAGVAQSPRYKIIEKRQSVAFWCNPISGHATLYWYQQILGQGPKLLIQFQNNGVVDDSQLPKDRFSAERLKGVDSTLKIQPAKLEDSAVYLCASSSPATGDYNEQYFGPGTRLTVT.